This T cell receptor beta chain is from a study of CD8+ T cells in alopecia areata. Overall study findings and caveats: Compared with normal scalp, lesional scalp had higher clonality and more expanded CD8+ clones.

The V end was cut by 2 bases, the J end by 3 bases, with 7 bases between. CDR1 LGHNA and CDR2 YNFKEQ come from the germline V gene. The CDR3 is 13 amino acids. In the case of this clone: Antigen specificity is unknown.

Extraction and reverse transcription of RNA yielded cDNA as the sequencing template. Sequencing used immunoSEQ multiplex PCR; TCRdb keeps in-frame clones, though not all of them. The data contain roughly 150,000 clones, 55% to 65% of them singletons. Sequenced input: CD4+ T cells sorted from blood. This chain joins TRBV4-2 and TRBJ1-2; possible D gene TRBD1, 6 bases. This TCR was recovered from a human donor in good health. This chain's CDR3 is CASSQNRDYGYTF. As DNA, the CDR3 is TGTGCCAGCAGCCAAAACAGGGACTATGGCTACACCTTC.